This TCR beta chain was retrieved from a study of response to subunit inactivated influenza vaccine. About this clonotype: The antigen is not known.

One entry per CDR3 protein, called by TCRdb with MiXCR from the RT-PCR reads. The sample has about 520,000 distinct CDR3 sequences; over 25% are singletons. The germline V gene encodes CDR1 SGHKS and CDR2 YYEKEE (reference sequence). CDR3 length: 16 residues. With V trimmed by 4 bases and J by 5 bases, 8 bases remained unmatched. Study-wide points: The authors put forward the suggestion that each seasonal influenza vaccination may bring in only a limited number of new T cells.

The receptor was derived from a man aged 50 to 60 who received an inactivated influenza vaccine. This chain uses TRBV5-5 with TRBJ2-3, with 12 bases aligning to TRBD2. The sample consisted of CD4+ T cells sorted from PBMCs, taken around 5 days after vaccination. The DNA of the CDR3 is TGTGCCAGCAGCAGTCTAGCGGGAGGGCCAGGAGATACGCAGTATTTT. It translates to CASSSLAGGPGDTQYF.